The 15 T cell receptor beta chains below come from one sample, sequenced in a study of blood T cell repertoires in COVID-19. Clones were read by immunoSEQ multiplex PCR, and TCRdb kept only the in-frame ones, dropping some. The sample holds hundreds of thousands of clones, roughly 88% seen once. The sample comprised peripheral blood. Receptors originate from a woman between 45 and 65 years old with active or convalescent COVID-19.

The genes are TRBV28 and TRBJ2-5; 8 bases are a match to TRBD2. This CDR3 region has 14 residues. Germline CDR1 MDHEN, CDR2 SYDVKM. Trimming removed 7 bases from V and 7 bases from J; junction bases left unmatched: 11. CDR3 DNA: TGTGCCAGCACCCCCGGGGGGGGAAAAGGGACCCAGTACTTC. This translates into CASTPGGGKGTQYF.

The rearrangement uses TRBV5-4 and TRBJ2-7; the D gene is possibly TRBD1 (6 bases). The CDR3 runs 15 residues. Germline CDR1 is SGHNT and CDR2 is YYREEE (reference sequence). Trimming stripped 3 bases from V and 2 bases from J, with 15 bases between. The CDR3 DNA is TGTGCCAGCAGCTACAGGGAAGCGGACCCCTACGAGCAGTACTTC. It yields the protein CASSYREADPYEQYF.

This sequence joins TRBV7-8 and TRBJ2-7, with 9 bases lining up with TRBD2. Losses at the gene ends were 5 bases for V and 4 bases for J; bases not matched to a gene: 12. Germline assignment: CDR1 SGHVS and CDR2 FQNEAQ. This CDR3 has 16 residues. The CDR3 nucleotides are TGTGCCAGCAGCCCAGTAGCGGGAGCAATCACTTACGAGCAGTACTTC. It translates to CASSPVAGAITYEQYF.

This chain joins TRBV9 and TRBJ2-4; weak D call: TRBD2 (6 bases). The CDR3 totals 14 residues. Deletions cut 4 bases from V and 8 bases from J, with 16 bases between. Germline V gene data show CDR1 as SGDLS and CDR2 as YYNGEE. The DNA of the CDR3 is TGTGCCAGCAGCACCCAGAGGGAGGTGGACATTCAGTACTTC. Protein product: CASSTQREVDIQYF.

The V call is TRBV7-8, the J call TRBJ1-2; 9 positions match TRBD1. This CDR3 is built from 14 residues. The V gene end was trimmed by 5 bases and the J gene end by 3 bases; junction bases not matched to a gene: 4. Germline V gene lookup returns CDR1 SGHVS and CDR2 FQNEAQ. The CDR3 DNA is TGTGCCAGCAGCCCGGGACAGGGCCACTATGGCTACACCTTC. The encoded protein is CASSPGQGHYGYTF.

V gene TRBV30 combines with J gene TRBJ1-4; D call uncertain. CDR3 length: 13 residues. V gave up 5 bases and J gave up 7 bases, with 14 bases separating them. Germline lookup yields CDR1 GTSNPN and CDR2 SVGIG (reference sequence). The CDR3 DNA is TGTGCCTGGGCCCGCGGGGTAGGTGAAAAACTGTTTTTT. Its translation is CAWARGVGEKLFF.

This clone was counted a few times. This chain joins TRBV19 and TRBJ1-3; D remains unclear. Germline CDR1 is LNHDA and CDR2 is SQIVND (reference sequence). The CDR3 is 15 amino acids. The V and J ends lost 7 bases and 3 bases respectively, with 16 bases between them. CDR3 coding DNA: TGTGCCAGTATCGGCAGGATGGCTTTTGGAAACACCATATATTTT. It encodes CASIGRMAFGNTIYF.

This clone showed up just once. The CDR3 is CASTTGRTGEFRNTEAFF. DNA for the CDR3: TGTGCCAGTACTACCGGGCGGACAGGGGAATTTAGGAACACTGAAGCTTTCTTT. The chain couples TRBV19 to TRBJ1-1; the match to TRBD1 covers 9 bases. The germline CDR1 and CDR2 sequences are LNHDA and SQIVND (reference sequence). CDR3 length: 18 amino acids. With V trimmed by 7 bases and J by 1 base, 16 bases remained unmatched.

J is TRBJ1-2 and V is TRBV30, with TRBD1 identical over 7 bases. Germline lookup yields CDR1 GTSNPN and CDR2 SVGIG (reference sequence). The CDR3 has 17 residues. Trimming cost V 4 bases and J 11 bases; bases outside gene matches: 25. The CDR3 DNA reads TGTGCCTGGATGCGTACCGGGACAGAAAGACCCACGGACAGATACACCTTC. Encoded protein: CAWMRTGTERPTDRYTF. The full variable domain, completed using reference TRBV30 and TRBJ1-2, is SQTIHQWPATLVQPVGSPLSLECTVEGTSNPNLYWYRQAAGRGLQLLFYSVGIGQISSEVPQNLSASRPQDRQFILSSKKLLLSDSGFYLCAWMRTGTERPTDRYTFGSGTRLTVV.

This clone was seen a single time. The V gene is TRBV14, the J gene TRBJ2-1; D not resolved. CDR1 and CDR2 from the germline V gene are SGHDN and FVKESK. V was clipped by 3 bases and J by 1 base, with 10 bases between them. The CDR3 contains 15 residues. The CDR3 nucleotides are TGTGCCAGCAGCCACTATTACCTTTCCTACAATGAGCAGTTCTTC. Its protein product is CASSHYYLSYNEQFF.

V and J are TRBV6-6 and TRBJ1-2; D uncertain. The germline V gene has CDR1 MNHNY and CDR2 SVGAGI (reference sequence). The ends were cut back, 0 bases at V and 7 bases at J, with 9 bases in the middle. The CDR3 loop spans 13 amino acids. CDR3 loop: CASSYSVPGGYTF. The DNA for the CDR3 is TGTGCCAGCAGTTACTCGGTCCCCGGTGGCTACACCTTC.

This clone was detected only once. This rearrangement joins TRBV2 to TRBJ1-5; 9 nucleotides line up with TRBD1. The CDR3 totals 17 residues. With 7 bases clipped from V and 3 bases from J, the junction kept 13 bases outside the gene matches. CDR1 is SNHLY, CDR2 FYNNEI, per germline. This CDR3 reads CASKLGRDRANNQPQHF. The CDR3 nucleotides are TGTGCCAGCAAACTAGGGAGGGACAGGGCGAACAATCAGCCCCAGCATTTT.

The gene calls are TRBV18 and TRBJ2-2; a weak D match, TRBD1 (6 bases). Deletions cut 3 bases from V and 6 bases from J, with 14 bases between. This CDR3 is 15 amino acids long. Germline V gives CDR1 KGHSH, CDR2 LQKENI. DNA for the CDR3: TGTGCCAGCTCACCTGTATCAGGGGTCCCCGGGGAGCTGTTTTTT. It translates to CASSPVSGVPGELFF.

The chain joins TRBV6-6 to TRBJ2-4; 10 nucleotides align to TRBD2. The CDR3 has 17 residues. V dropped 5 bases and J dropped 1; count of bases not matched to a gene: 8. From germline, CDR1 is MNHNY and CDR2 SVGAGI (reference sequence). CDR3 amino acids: CASSPRLAGWAKNIQYF. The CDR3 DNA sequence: TGTGCCAGCAGTCCTCGACTAGCGGGTTGGGCCAAAAACATTCAGTACTTC.

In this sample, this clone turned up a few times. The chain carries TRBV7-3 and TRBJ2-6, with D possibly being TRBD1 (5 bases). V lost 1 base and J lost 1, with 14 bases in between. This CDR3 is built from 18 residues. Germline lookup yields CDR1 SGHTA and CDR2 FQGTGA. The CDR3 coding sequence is TGTGCCAGCAGCTTAAAAGGGGCTCCGAGTTCTGGGGCCAACGTCCTGACTTTC. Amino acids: CASSLKGAPSSGANVLTF.